The 9 T cell receptor beta chains below were found in one sample sequenced in a study of blood T cell repertoires in COVID-19 (dated by TCRdb to the early 2020s). Libraries were built with the immunoSEQ multiplex PCR assay. TCRdb stores this immuneACCESS table with in-frame sequences only. Part of the clones is absent; in the studies checked, under half of the shortfall reflects unresolved V genes, and no reason is known for the rest. In this sample the table shows tens of thousands of clones, over 75% of which occur a single time. The top ten clones comprise roughly 0.72% of the sample. Sequenced material: peripheral blood. All receptors come from a woman over 75 with acute or convalescent COVID-19.

The V gene is TRBV5-6, the J gene TRBJ2-1; 9 nucleotides match TRBD1. The CDR3 covers 15 residues. Germline V CDR1 and CDR2: SGHDT, YYEEEE. V trimming: 4 bases; J trimming: 10 bases; junction bases outside the gene matches: 12. The CDR3 is CASSRTGTGFSEQFF. The CDR3 DNA reads as TGTGCCAGCAGCCGAACCGGGACAGGGTTCAGCGAGCAGTTCTTC.

The chain joins TRBV4-1 to TRBJ2-2; perhaps TRBD2 as D (6 bases). Germline values: CDR1 MGHRA, CDR2 YSYEKL. V was pared by 3 bases and J by 6 bases, with 17 bases between. The CDR3 spans 16 residues. CDR3: CASSQGLIGDPGELFF. The CDR3 DNA is TGCGCCAGCAGCCAGGGACTTATTGGGGACCCCGGGGAGCTGTTTTTT.

V usage is TRBV11-3 and J usage is TRBJ1-5; the D gene is possibly TRBD1 (6 bases). This CDR3 is 15 amino acids long. Germline lookup yields CDR1 SGHNT and CDR2 YENEEA. The V end lost 11 bases, the J end lost 0 bases, and 17 bases lay between the germline ends. The CDR3 DNA follows: TGTGCCGCGGACGGCAGGGGTTATAGCAATCAGCCCCAGCATTTT. Amino acid sequence: CAADGRGYSNQPQHF.

The chain has TRBV12-2 and TRBJ2-1; the table's D call TRBD1 went unverified against the DNA. TRBV12-2 is assigned pseudogene status. The CDR3 loop spans 17 amino acids. The CDR3 spells CASRTRTGSFTYNEQFF. Here the CDR3 DNA reads TGTGCAAGTCGCACCCGGACAGGGTCTTTCACCTACAATGAGCAGTTCTTC.

The rearrangement joins TRBV6-5 to TRBJ1-2, with 7 positions matching TRBD1. The CDR3 length is 14 residues. V gave up 8 bases and J gave up 4 bases; unmatched junction bases: 10. Germline CDR1 and CDR2: MNHEY and SVGAGI. This chain's CDR3 is CASLRRDSLYGYTF. In nucleotides, the CDR3 is TGTGCCAGCCTCCGTAGGGACAGCCTCTATGGCTACACCTTC.

This sequence joins TRBV2 and TRBJ2-2; D unresolved. V lost 4 bases and J lost 4, with 10 bases in between. Germline CDR1 reads SNHLY; CDR2 reads FYNNEI. The length of the CDR3 is 14 residues. The CDR3 bases are TGTGCCAGCAGTGTTAACACAATCACCGGGGAGCTGTTTTTT. Its protein is CASSVNTITGELFF.

This clone has a handful of counts. The J gene is TRBJ2-3, the V gene TRBV9, with TRBD2 matching 10 bases. Per the germline V gene, CDR1 is SGDLS and CDR2 is YYNGEE. Trimming at V came to 3 bases and at J to 4 bases, leaving 5 bases not matched to a gene. This CDR3 spans 15 amino acids. The CDR3 reads CASSAAGTSADTQYF. CDR3 in DNA: TGTGCCAGCAGCGCCGCCGGGACTAGCGCAGATACGCAGTATTTT.

This chain connects TRBV11-3 to TRBJ2-1; 9 bases match TRBD2. This CDR3 region has 14 residues. Germline loops: CDR1 SGHNT, CDR2 YENEEA. J was trimmed by 8 bases and V by 4 bases; bases with no gene match: 6. The CDR3 nucleotides read TGTGCCAGCAGCTCCTCTAGCGGGACCGATGAGCAGTTCTTC. Its protein product is CASSSSSGTDEQFF.

This clone was counted a few times. V is TRBV2 and J is TRBJ1-2, with D possibly being TRBD1 (5 bases). Trimming removed 4 bases from V and 3 bases from J, with 12 bases in between. CDR3 length: 14 amino acids. Germline CDR1 reads SNHLY; CDR2 reads FYNNEI. CDR3 bases: TGTGCCAGCAGTGTCCTCAGGGATTACTATGGCTACACCTTC. This translates into CASSVLRDYYGYTF.